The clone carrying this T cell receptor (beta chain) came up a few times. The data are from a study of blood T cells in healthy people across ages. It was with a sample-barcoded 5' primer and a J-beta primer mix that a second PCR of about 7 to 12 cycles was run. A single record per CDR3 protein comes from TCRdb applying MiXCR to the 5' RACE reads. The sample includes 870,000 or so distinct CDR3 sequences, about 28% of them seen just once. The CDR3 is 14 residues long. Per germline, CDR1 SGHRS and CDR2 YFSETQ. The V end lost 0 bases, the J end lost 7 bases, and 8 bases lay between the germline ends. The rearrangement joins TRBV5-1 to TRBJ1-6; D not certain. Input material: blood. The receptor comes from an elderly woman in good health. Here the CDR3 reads CASSLEQSNSPLHF. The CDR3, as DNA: TGCGCCAGCAGCTTGGAACAGAGCAATTCACCCCTCCACTTT.